This TCR beta chain was identified during a study of cytomegalovirus exposure and HLA in healthy donors. Looking at the study overall: The use of the same platform for the 95 to 150 validation repertoires and the roughly 700 first-cohort repertoires was reported by a later analysis.

Germline loops: CDR1 MNHEY, CDR2 SVGAGI. Between the trimmed V and J ends, which lost 0 bases and 1 base, there was a span of 6 bases. CDR3 length equals 14 residues. Libraries were prepared by immunoSEQ multiplex PCR; TCRdb keeps only in-frame clonotypes and omits some of them. This sample has about 43,000 clones, with roughly nine tenths found just once. A 120-subject validation cohort, separate from the approximately 720-subject first cohort, supplied the donors. Sequencing was performed on PBMCs. The rearrangement uses TRBV6-5 and TRBJ1-1; possible D gene TRBD1, 5 bases. The TCR originated in a man aged 18 to 35 in good health and CMV-seronegative. This CDR3 is CASSYSGGNTEAFF. The CDR3 region has the DNA TGTGCCAGCAGTTACTCCGGGGGGAACACTGAAGCTTTCTTT.